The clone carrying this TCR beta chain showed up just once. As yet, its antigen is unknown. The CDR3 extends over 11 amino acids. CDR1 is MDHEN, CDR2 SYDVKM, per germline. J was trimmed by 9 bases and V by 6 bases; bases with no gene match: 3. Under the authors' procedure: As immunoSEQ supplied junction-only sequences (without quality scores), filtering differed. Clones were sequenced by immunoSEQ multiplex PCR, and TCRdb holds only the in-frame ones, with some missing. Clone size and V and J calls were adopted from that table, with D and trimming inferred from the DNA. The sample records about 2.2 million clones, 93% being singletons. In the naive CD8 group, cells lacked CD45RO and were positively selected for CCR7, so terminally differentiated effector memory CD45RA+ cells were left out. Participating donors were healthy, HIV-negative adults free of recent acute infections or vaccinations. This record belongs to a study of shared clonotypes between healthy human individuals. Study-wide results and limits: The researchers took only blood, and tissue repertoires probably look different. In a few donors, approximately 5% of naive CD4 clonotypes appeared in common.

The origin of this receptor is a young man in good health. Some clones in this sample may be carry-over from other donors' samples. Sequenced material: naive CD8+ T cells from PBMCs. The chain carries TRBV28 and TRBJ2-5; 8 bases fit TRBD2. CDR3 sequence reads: CASSGGGPQYF. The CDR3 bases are TGTGCCAGCAGCGGGGGGGGCCCCCAGTACTTC.